Below, 10 T cell receptor beta chains from the same sample are listed, as sequenced in a study of blood T cell repertoires in COVID-19. Using immunoSEQ multiplex PCR, the repertoire was profiled, and TCRdb retains in-frame clones only, with some absent. This table has roughly 410,000 clones, 89% appearing once. The sequenced sample consisted of peripheral blood. These receptors all stem from a woman in her thirties or forties with COVID-19, enrolled during active disease.

The count of this clone is one. In DNA, the CDR3 is TGCGCCAGCAGCCACCACAGGGAGACCTACGAGCAGTACTTC. The encoded protein is CASSHHRETYEQYF. The chain recombines TRBV4-3 with TRBJ2-7; a possible D gene is TRBD1 (6 bases). V was pared by 3 bases and J by 2 bases, with 11 bases between. The CDR3 length is 14 residues. Germline V lookup: CDR1 LGHNA, CDR2 YSLEER.

The chain employs TRBV5-1 and TRBJ2-7, with 9 bases that match TRBD1. Germline V gives CDR1 SGHRS, CDR2 YFSETQ. Germline trimming cut 4 bases from V and 5 bases from J; bases unmatched to any gene: 7. The CDR3 extends over 14 amino acids. The CDR3 here is CASSHGTGINEQYF. CDR3 coding DNA: TGCGCCAGCAGCCACGGGACAGGGATTAACGAGCAGTACTTC.

This clone has a handful of counts. The chain has TRBV4-3 and TRBJ1-5; D is undetermined. Trimming pared 0 bases from V and 6 bases from J, leaving 12 bases between. The CDR3 covers 15 residues. Germline V CDR1 and CDR2: LGHNA, YSLEER. In nucleotides, the CDR3 is TGCGCCAGCAGCCAAGAAGCCGGGTGGCGTCAGCCCCAGCATTTT. Its translation is CASSQEAGWRQPQHF.

V gene TRBV30 combines with J gene TRBJ2-1, with 8 bases matching TRBD2. CDR1 GTSNPN and CDR2 SVGIG come from the germline V gene (reference sequence). The CDR3 runs to 14 residues. V trimming: 5 bases; J trimming: 0 bases; junction bases outside the gene matches: 3. The CDR3 nucleotides are TGTGCCTGGGCGGGACTAGGCTCCTACAATGAGCAGTTCTTC. Protein: CAWAGLGSYNEQFF. Filled out from reference TRBV30 and TRBJ2-1, the complete variable domain reads SQTIHQWPATLVQPVGSPLSLECTVEGTSNPNLYWYRQAAGRGLQLLFYSVGIGQISSEVPQNLSASRPQDRQFILSSKKLLLSDSGFYLCAWAGLGSYNEQFFGPGTRLTVL.

This CDR3 is CASSVQGGGGGTQYF. The CDR3 nucleotides read TGTGCCAGCAGCGTCCAGGGCGGCGGGGGGGGGACCCAGTACTTC. This rearrangement joins TRBV27 to TRBJ2-5; 9 bases line up with TRBD2. V shed 6 bases, J shed 7 bases, and the junction held 12 bases outside the gene matches. The CDR3 is 15 amino acids. Germline V gene data show CDR1 as MNHEY and CDR2 as SMNVEV (reference sequence).

This rearrangement joins TRBV7-2 to TRBJ1-2, with D possibly matching TRBD1 (6 bases). Trimming shortened V by 3 bases and J by 0 bases, and 14 bases separated the two germline ends. The germline V gene encodes CDR1 SGHTA and CDR2 FQGNSA. This CDR3 region has 16 residues. The CDR3 protein is CASSFKTGSANYGYTF. CDR3 bases: TGTGCCAGCAGCTTCAAAACAGGGAGCGCTAACTATGGCTACACCTTC.

The V and J genes are TRBV19 and TRBJ1-2, with D maybe TRBD1 (6 bases). The V end was cut by 1 base, the J end by 4 bases, with 10 bases between. The CDR3 runs 14 residues. Germline V gene data show CDR1 as LNHDA and CDR2 as SQIVND (reference sequence). This CDR3 reads CASSIVGTTYGYTF. CDR3 coding DNA: TGTGCCAGTAGTATAGTCGGGACAACCTATGGCTACACCTTC.

The rearrangement joins TRBV23-1 to TRBJ1-4; D not certain. TRBV23-1 is an ORF; its function is uncertain. The CDR3 has 13 residues. V lost 5 bases and J 10 bases, leaving 14 bases between the germline ends. CDR3 coding DNA: TGCGCCAGCAGTAGGCGGCGAGGTGCAAAACTGTTTTTT. It codes for CASSRRRGAKLFF.

The genes are TRBV27 and TRBJ1-2, with a tentative D call TRBD1 (5 bases). CDR1 is MNHEY, CDR2 SMNVEV, per germline (reference sequence). CDR3 size: 12 residues. Trimming cost V 7 bases and J 8 bases, with 14 bases left between them. CDR3 amino acids: CASKSGFGGYTF. CDR3 sequence (DNA): TGTGCCAGCAAGTCAGGGTTTGGAGGCTACACCTTC.

This chain links TRBV6-5 with TRBJ1-2; D gene uncertain. V gave up 4 bases and J gave up 4 bases, with 10 bases separating them. CDR1 and CDR2 from the germline V gene are MNHEY and SVGAGI. The length of the CDR3 is 13 residues. The CDR3 region is CASSLEATYGYTF. The CDR3 DNA reads TGTGCCAGCAGTTTAGAAGCAACCTATGGCTACACCTTC.